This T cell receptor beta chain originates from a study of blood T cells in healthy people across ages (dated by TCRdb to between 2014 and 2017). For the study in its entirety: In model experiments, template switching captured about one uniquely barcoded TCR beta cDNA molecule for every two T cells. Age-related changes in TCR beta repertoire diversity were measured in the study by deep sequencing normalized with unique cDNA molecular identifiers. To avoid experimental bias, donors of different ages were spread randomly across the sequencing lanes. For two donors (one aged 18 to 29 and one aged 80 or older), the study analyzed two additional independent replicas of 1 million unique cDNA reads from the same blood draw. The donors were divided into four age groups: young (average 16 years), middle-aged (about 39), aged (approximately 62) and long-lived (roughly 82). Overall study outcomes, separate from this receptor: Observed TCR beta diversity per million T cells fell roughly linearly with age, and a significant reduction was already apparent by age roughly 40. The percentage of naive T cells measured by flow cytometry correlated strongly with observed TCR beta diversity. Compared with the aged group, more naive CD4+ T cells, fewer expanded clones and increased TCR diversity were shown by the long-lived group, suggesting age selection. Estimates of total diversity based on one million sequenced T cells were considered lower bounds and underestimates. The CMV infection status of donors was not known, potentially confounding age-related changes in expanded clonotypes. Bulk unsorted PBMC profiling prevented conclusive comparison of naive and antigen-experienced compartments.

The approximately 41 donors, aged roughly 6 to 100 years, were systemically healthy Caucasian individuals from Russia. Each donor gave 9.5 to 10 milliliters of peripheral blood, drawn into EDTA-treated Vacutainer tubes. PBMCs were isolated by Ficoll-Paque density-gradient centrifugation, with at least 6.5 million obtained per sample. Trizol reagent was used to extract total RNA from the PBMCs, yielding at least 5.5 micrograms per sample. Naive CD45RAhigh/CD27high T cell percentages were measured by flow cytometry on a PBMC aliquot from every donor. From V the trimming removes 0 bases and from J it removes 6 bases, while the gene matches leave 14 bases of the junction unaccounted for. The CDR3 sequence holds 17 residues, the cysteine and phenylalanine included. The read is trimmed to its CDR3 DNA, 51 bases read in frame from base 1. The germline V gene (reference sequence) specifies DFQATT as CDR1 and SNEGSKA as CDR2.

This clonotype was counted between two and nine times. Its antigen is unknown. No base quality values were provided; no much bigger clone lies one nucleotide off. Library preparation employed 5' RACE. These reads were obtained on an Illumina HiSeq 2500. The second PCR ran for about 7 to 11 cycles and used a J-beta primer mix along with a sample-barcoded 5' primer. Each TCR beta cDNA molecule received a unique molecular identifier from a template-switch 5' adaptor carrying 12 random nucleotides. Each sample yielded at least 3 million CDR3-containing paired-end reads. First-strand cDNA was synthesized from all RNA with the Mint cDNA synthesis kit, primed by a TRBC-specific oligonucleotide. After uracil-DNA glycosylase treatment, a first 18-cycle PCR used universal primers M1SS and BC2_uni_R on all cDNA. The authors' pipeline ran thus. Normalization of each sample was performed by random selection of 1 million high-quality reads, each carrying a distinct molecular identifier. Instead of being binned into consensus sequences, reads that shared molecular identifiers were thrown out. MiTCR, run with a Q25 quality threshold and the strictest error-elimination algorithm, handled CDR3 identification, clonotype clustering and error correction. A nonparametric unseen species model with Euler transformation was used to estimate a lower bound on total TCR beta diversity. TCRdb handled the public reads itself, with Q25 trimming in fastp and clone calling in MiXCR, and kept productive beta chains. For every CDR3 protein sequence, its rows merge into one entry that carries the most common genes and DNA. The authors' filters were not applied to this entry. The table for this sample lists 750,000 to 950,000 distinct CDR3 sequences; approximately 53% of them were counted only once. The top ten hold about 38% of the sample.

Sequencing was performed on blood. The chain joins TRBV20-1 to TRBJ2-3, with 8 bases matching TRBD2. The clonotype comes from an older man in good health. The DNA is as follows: TGCAGTGCTAGAGATCCGACCGGGACTAGTTCTATGGATACGCAGTATTTT. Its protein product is CSARDPTGTSSMDTQYF.